The sequence of this TCR beta chain was determined in a study of blood T cell repertoires in COVID-19. This clone has a single count. In the authors' methods: Reference gene primer amplification in the assay estimated nucleated cell counts. Some clones are missing from TCRdb's copy, which holds only in-frame ones; the method was immunoSEQ multiplex PCR. V and J calls and clone size are given by that table; D and trimming were obtained from the DNA. There are about 200,000 clones in the sample; 80% to 90% occur only once, and 2% to 3% lies in the top ten. The CDR3 is 14 amino acids. Trimming took off 3 bases at V and 0 bases at J, with 6 bases between the two ends. Germline V gene sequence: CDR1 LNHNV, CDR2 YYDKDF (reference sequence).

This receptor was obtained from a woman between 40 and 50 years old with active or convalescent COVID-19. The sequenced sample was peripheral blood. The rearrangement links TRBV15 to TRBJ1-3; D may be TRBD1 (6 bases). The CDR3 region has the DNA TGTGCCACCAGCAGCAGGGGCTCTGGAAACACCATATATTTT. The encoded protein is CATSSRGSGNTIYF.